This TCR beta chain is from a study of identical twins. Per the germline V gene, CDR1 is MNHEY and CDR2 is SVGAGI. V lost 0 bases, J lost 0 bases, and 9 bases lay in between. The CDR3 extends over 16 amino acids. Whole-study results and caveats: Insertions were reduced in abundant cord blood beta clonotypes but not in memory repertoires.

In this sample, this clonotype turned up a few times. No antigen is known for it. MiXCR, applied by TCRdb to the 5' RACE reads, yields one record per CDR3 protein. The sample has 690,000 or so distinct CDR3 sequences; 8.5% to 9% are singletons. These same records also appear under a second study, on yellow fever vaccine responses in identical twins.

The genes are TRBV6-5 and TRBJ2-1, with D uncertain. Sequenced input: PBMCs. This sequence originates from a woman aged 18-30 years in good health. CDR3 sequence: CASSYSTDFSYNEQFF. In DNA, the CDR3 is TGTGCCAGCAGTTACTCCACTGATTTCTCCTACAATGAGCAGTTCTTC.